The clone carrying this T cell receptor (beta chain) has only a few counts. The antigen remains unidentified. The data were obtained in a study of tumor and adjacent non-tumor tissue in lung cancer. Study-wide background: The patients, approximately nine men and five or six women, were roughly 30 to 76 with stage I to III disease. Broader study findings: Tumor TCR diversity, when higher, was linked to shorter survival.

Three rounds of nested PCR, following a modified ARM-PCR protocol, produced the TCRbeta library. MiXCR was run by TCRdb on the multiplex PCR reads, yielding one entry per CDR3 protein. The sample consists of tens of thousands of distinct CDR3 sequences, roughly 66% of them appearing once. No cell sorting was done before RNA was extracted from the tissue. Germline CDR1 is SGHNT and CDR2 is YYREEE (reference sequence). The V gene lost 0 bases and the J gene lost 7 bases, with 11 bases spanning the gap. The CDR3 consists of 15 residues. Input material: lung tumor tissue. This receptor was taken from a man aged 55 to 70 with non-small cell lung cancer. The chain combines TRBV5-4 with TRBJ1-6, with unresolved D. CDR3 in amino acids: CASSLDVDGNSPLHF. In nucleotides, the CDR3 is TGTGCCAGCAGCTTGGATGTGGATGGCAATTCACCCCTCCACTTT.